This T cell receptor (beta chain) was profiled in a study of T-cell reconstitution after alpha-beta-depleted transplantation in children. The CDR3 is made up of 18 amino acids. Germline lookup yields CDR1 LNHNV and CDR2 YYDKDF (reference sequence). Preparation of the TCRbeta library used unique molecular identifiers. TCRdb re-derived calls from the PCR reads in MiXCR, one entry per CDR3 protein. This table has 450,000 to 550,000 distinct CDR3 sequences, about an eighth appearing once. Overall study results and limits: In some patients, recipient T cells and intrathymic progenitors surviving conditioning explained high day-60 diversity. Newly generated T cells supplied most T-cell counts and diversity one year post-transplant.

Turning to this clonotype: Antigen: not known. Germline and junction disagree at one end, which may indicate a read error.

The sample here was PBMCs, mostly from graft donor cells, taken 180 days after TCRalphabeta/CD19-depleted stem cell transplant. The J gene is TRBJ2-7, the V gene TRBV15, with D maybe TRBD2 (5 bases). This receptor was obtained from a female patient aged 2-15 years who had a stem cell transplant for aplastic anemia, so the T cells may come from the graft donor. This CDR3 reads CATSRDMALDYTNYEHYF. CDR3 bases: TGTGCCACCAGCAGAGACATGGCCCTCGACTATACGAACTACGAGCACTACTTC.